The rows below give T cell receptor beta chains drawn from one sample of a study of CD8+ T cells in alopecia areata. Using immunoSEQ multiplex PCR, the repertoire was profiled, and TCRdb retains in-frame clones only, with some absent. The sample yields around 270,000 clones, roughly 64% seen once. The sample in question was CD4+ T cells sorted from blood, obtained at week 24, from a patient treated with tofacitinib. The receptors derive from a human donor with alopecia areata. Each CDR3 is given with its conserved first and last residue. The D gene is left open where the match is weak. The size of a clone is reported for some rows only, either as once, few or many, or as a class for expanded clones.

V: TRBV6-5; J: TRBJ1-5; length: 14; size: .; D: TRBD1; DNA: TGTGCCAGCAGAGGACAGGTGTTCAATCAGCCCCAGCATTTT; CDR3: CASRGQVFNQPQHF
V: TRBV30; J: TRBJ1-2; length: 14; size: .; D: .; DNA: TGTGCCTGGATTCGGTTGGACTCTAACTATGGCTACACCTTC; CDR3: CAWIRLDSNYGYTF
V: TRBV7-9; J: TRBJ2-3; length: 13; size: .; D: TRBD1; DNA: TGTGCCAGCAGCGGACAGGGCGTAGATACGCAGTATTTT; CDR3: CASSGQGVDTQYF
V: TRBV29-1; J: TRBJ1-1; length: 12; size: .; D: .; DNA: TGCAGCGTTGTCCCTAGGAACACTGAAGCTTTCTTT; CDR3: CSVVPRNTEAFF
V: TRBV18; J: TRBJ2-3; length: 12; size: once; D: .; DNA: TGTGCCAGCTCACAAACGGGGGATACGCAGTATTTT; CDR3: CASSQTGDTQYF
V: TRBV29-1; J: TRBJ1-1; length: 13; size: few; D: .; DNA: TGCAGCGTTGAGAAGCCTCTGAACACTGAAGCTTTCTTT; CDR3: CSVEKPLNTEAFF
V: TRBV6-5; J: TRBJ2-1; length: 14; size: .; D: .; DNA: TGTGCCAGCAGTTACGGATACCGGGGGAATGAGCAGTTCTTC; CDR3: CASSYGYRGNEQFF
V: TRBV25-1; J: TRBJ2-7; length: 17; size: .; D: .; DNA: TGTGCCAGCAGTGAAGCTCCCTATGGGGCACGATCCTACGAGCAGTACTTC; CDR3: CASSEAPYGARSYEQYF
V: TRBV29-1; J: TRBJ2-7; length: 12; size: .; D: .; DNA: TGCAGCGCCCAGGACAGCGTATACGAGCAGTACTTC; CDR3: CSAQDSVYEQYF
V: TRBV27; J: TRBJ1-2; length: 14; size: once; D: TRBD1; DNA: TGTGCCAGCAGACAACAGGGGGCAGGAGCCGGCTACACCTTC; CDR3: CASRQQGAGAGYTF